This TCR beta chain stems from a study of identical twins. The germline CDR1 and CDR2 sequences are SEHNR and FQNEAQ (reference sequence). The CDR3 is 14 residues long. The V gene lost 4 bases and the J gene lost 5 bases, with 11 bases spanning the gap. A template switching step contributed a universal primer site, while unique molecular identifiers were present in the cDNA. TCRdb re-called the 5' RACE reads with MiXCR, one entry per CDR3 protein. The sample holds 140,000 to 150,000 distinct CDR3 sequences, around 3.6% seen once. With regard to this clonotype: The antigen is unknown.

Points from the study as a whole: Whereas memory repertoires showed no such difference, abundant cord blood beta clonotypes carried fewer insertions.

The gene calls are TRBV7-9 and TRBJ2-2; D may be TRBD1 or TRBD2 (5 bases each). Sequenced: memory T cells sorted from blood. The sequence derives from a man in his late teens or twenties in good health. The CDR3 loop is CASSSVGGTGELFF. CDR3 sequence (DNA): TGTGCCAGCAGCTCCGTTGGGGGAACCGGGGAGCTGTTTTTT. Full variable domain (remainder filled in from reference TRBV7-9 and TRBJ2-2): DTGVSQNPRHKITKRGQNVTFRCDPISEHNRLYWYRQTLGQGPEFLTYFQNEAQLEKSRLLSDRFSAERPKGSFSTLEIQRTEQGDSAMYLCASSSVGGTGELFFGEGSRLTVL.